This T cell receptor beta chain was captured by sequencing in a study of beta chain features in type 1 diabetes. Every bit of the isolated RNA underwent reverse transcription, so sequencing read expressed TCRB transcripts. The table came from immunoSEQ multiplex PCR; TCRdb's copy has only in-frame clones and leaves some out. The table has roughly 500,000 clones, roughly 31% seen once. With 6 bases removed from V and 0 bases from J, the gap between germline ends came to 8 bases. The CDR3 covers 13 residues. The V gene's germline CDR1 is MDHEN and CDR2 SYDVKM. This receptor was obtained from a man aged 18 to 35 in good health. The chain employs TRBV28 and TRBJ1-2; D might be TRBD1 (5 bases). The sample taken for sequencing was naive CD4+ T cells from blood. CDR3 in amino acids: CASRTEANYGYTF. The CDR3 bases are TGTGCCAGCAGGACAGAAGCTAACTATGGCTACACCTTC.